One and the same sample provided the 28 T cell receptor beta chains below, sequenced in a study of shared clonotypes between healthy human individuals. TCRdb's table, derived via immunoSEQ multiplex PCR, lists solely in-frame clones and lacks some. The table has 950,000 to 1,300,000 clones, about 75% seen once; the top ten hold about 1.5%. The source material was memory CD4+ T cells sorted from blood. Subset given: CD45RA-negative fraction. These receptor sequences come from a man younger than 30 in good health.

V gene TRBV27 combines with J gene TRBJ1-2; TRBD1 agrees at 9 bases. J gave up 4 bases and V 7 bases, and 7 bases lay outside the gene matches. Germline V gene sequence: CDR1 MNHEY, CDR2 SMNVEV (reference sequence). This CDR3 region has 14 residues. The CDR3 bases are TGTGCCAGCAAGCTACAGGGGGCGGGCTATGGCTACACCTTC. Encoded protein: CASKLQGAGYGYTF.

V usage is TRBV19 and J usage is TRBJ1-3; no reliable D call. Germline V gives CDR1 LNHDA, CDR2 SQIVND (reference sequence). V lost 3 bases, J lost 7 bases, and 19 bases lay in between. This CDR3 has 16 amino acids. The CDR3 protein is CASSIQNTGIGNTIYF. CDR3 sequence (DNA): TGTGCCAGTAGTATCCAAAATACGGGGATCGGGAACACCATATATTTT.

The chain combines TRBV5-4 with TRBJ2-7, with D tentatively TRBD1 (6 bases). The V gene lost 3 bases and the J gene lost 6 bases, with 16 bases spanning the gap. Germline V gene lookup returns CDR1 SGHNT and CDR2 YYREEE (reference sequence). This CDR3 is 14 amino acids long. CDR3 DNA: TGTGCCAGCAGCTCCTGGTCAGGGGTTGGCGAGCAGTACTTC. It is translated as CASSSWSGVGEQYF.

This clone was observed a single time. The chain recombines TRBV27 with TRBJ2-7; 13 positions agree with TRBD2. The CDR3 runs 16 residues. V lost 5 bases to trimming and J lost 2 bases; unmatched junction nucleotides: 6. Looked up from germline, CDR1 is MNHEY and CDR2 is SMNVEV (reference sequence). The CDR3 is CASSRTGTSGTYEQYF. The CDR3 DNA sequence: TGTGCCAGCAGTAGGACCGGGACTAGCGGGACCTACGAGCAGTACTTC.

The table lists this clone with a few counts. The same CDR3 is also encoded by other DNA sequences in this sample. The V call is TRBV7-2, the J call TRBJ1-3; D gene uncertain. This CDR3 is 16 amino acids long. Between the trimmed V and J ends, which lost 2 bases and 0 bases, there was a span of 11 bases. CDR1 is SGHTA, CDR2 FQGNSA, per germline. The CDR3 sequence is CASSLNPGDSGNTIYF. The CDR3 bases are TGTGCCAGCAGCTTAAATCCCGGGGACTCTGGAAACACCATATATTTT.

This chain joins TRBV2 and TRBJ2-1; 8 nucleotides align to TRBD2. With 4 bases clipped from V and 9 bases from J, the junction kept 5 bases outside the gene matches. The germline V gene encodes CDR1 SNHLY and CDR2 FYNNEI. CDR3 length: 13 residues. The chain's CDR3 is CASSGTRGGEQFF. CDR3 in DNA: TGTGCCAGCAGTGGGACTCGGGGGGGTGAGCAGTTCTTC.

The rearrangement links TRBV6-1 to TRBJ1-2, with a weak D call TRBD1 (6 bases). Trimming pared 3 bases from V and 5 bases from J, leaving 10 bases between. CDR1 is MNHNS, CDR2 SASEGT, per germline. The CDR3 consists of 13 residues. CDR3 DNA: TGTGCCAGCAGTGAGGGGGGGGCGTATGGCTACACCTTC. Its protein is CASSEGGAYGYTF.

The J gene is TRBJ2-7, the V gene TRBV5-4; TRBD2 matches 9 bases. Per germline, CDR1 SGHNT and CDR2 YYREEE (reference sequence). Germline trimming cut 3 bases from V and 3 bases from J; bases unmatched to any gene: 10. The CDR3 totals 16 residues. The CDR3 spells CASSSVESGRHYEQYF. CDR3 nucleotides: TGTGCCAGCAGCTCCGTGGAGAGCGGGAGGCACTACGAGCAGTACTTC.

The V gene is TRBV7-9, the J gene TRBJ2-1, with a weak D call TRBD1 (5 bases). The germline gives CDR1 SEHNR, CDR2 FQNEAQ (reference sequence). This CDR3 has 14 amino acids. Trimming removed 4 bases from V and 8 bases from J, with 15 bases in between. The CDR3 DNA follows: TGTGCCAGCAGCTCTTCCAGGGTATCGTATGAGCAGTTCTTC. It yields the protein CASSSSRVSYEQFF. Full variable domain (rest looked up from reference TRBV7-9 and TRBJ2-1): DTGVSQNPRHKITKRGQNVTFRCDPISEHNRLYWYRQTLGQGPEFLTYFQNEAQLEKSRLLSDRFSAERPKGSFSTLEIQRTEQGDSAMYLCASSSSRVSYEQFFGPGTRLTVL.

This clone was counted once. The chain carries TRBV9 and TRBJ2-1, with 11 bases that match TRBD2. V lost 4 bases, J lost 2 bases, and 5 bases stayed unmatched. Germline CDR1 and CDR2: SGDLS and YYNGEE. The CDR3 has 16 residues. The CDR3 bases are TGTGCCAGCAGCTCGGGACTAGCGGTTCCCTACAATGAGCAGTTCTTC. It yields the protein CASSSGLAVPYNEQFF. Drawing the rest from reference TRBV9 and TRBJ2-1, the complete variable domain is DSGVTQTPKHLITATGQRVTLRCSPRSGDLSVYWYQQSLDQGLQFLIQYYNGEERAKGNILERFSAQQFPDLHSELNLSSLELGDSALYFCASSSGLAVPYNEQFFGPGTRLTVL.

The rearrangement links TRBV5-1 to TRBJ2-6; maybe TRBD2 (5 bases). Germline CDR1 is SGHRS and CDR2 is YFSETQ. This CDR3 has 15 residues. The germline V and J ends were trimmed by 2 bases and 2 bases, with 8 bases remaining between them. CDR3 sequence (DNA): TGCGCCAGCAGCTTAAACGGGGCTGGGGCCAACGTCCTGACTTTC. Its protein is CASSLNGAGANVLTF.

This clone was seen only a few times. The V and J genes are TRBV5-1 and TRBJ2-7; TRBD2 aligns across 9 bases. V lost 0 bases and J lost 2; bases outside the gene matches: 6. The CDR3 covers 16 residues. Germline V gives CDR1 SGHRS, CDR2 YFSETQ. CDR3 coding DNA: TGCGCCAGCAGCTTGGGCAGCGGGGGGAAGCCCTACGAGCAGTACTTC. This gives the protein CASSLGSGGKPYEQYF.

The chain recombines TRBV27 with TRBJ1-2; D unresolved. Germline CDR1 MNHEY, CDR2 SMNVEV (reference sequence). V was pared by 1 base and J by 4 bases, with 13 bases between. The CDR3 is made up of 15 amino acids. The CDR3 DNA reads TGTGCCAGCAGTTTATTCTCGGGGTCTGGCTATGGCTACACCTTC. This encodes CASSLFSGSGYGYTF.

The rearrangement links TRBV5-6 to TRBJ2-5; 9 bases agree with TRBD1. The trim removed 2 bases at V and 4 bases at J, leaving 6 bases unmatched. CDR1 is SGHDT and CDR2 is YYEEEE in the germline V gene. CDR3 size: 15 residues. CDR3 sequence (DNA): TGTGCCAGCAGCTTACAGGGGGCTGAGGGAGAGACCCAGTACTTC. Translating it yields CASSLQGAEGETQYF.

This sequence joins TRBV5-4 and TRBJ2-5; possible D gene TRBD2, 7 bases. The CDR3 runs 16 residues. V was pared by 3 bases and J by 4 bases, with 19 bases between. Germline values: CDR1 SGHNT, CDR2 YYREEE (reference sequence). This chain's CDR3 is CASSSAGGGQRETQYF. CDR3 bases: TGTGCCAGCAGCTCGGCGGGCGGGGGCCAAAGAGAGACCCAGTACTTC. Full variable domain (outside the CDR3, taken from reference TRBV5-4 and TRBJ2-5): ETGVTQSPTHLIKTRGQQVTLRCSSQSGHNTVSWYQQALGQGPQFIFQYYREEENGRGNFPPRFSGLQFPNYSSELNVNALELDDSALYLCASSSAGGGQRETQYFGPGTRLLVL.

The V gene is TRBV2, the J gene TRBJ1-2; no reliable D call. Trimming pared 11 bases from V and 1 base from J, leaving 14 bases between. CDR3 size: 13 residues. The germline V gene encodes CDR1 SNHLY and CDR2 FYNNEI. CDR3 nucleotides: TGTGCCGGGAGAGGGCAGATTAACTATGGCTACACCTTC. Translated, it gives CAGRGQINYGYTF. The whole variable domain, filled in from reference TRBV2 and TRBJ1-2, reads EPEVTQTPSHQVTQMGQEVILRCVPISNHLYFYWYRQILGQKVEFLVSFYNNEISEKSEIFDDQFSVERPDGSNFTLKIRSTKLEDSAMYFCAGRGQINYGYTFGSGTRLTVV.

This clone was seen a few times. The chain recombines TRBV5-1 with TRBJ2-3, with TRBD2 identical over 9 bases. Germline V CDR1 and CDR2: SGHRS, YFSETQ. CDR3 length: 17 amino acids. Trimming at V came to 1 base and at J to 1 base, leaving 7 bases not matched to a gene. Here the CDR3 reads CASSLSFLAGRTDTQYF. CDR3 in DNA: TGCGCCAGCAGCTTGTCTTTTCTAGCGGGACGCACAGATACGCAGTATTTT.

This clone was counted a single time. The V gene is TRBV5-1, the J gene TRBJ1-1; D is possibly TRBD1 (6 bases). The CDR3 covers 16 residues. Germline CDR1 SGHRS, CDR2 YFSETQ. V shed 0 bases and J shed 5 bases, with 17 bases lying between them. The CDR3 reads CASSLDLGNRDTEAFF. CDR3 bases: TGCGCCAGCAGCTTGGACCTTGGGAACAGGGATACTGAAGCTTTCTTT.

As to this clone: A much bigger clone sits one base away, suggesting this may be a read error. The chain is built from TRBV27 and TRBJ1-1; tentative D call: TRBD1 (5 bases). V lost 6 bases and J lost 4, with 9 bases in between. Germline CDR1 is MNHEY and CDR2 is SMNVEV (reference sequence). The CDR3 sequence is 12 residues long. The CDR3 nucleotides are TGTGCCAGCAGGCGGGGGGGCACTGAAGCTTTCTTT. Its protein is CASRRGGTEAFF.

The gene calls are TRBV29-1 and TRBJ2-5; a weak D match, TRBD2 (6 bases). CDR1 is SQVTM and CDR2 is ANQGSEA in the germline V gene. This CDR3 has 12 amino acids. Trimming left V 4 bases short and J 7 bases short, with 13 bases between. The DNA of the CDR3 is TGCAGCGTTGCCGGCGGTAGCGGGACCCAGTACTTC. Amino acids: CSVAGGSGTQYF.

The rearrangement uses TRBV9 and TRBJ2-6; 8 bases match TRBD1. The CDR3 runs 19 residues. Germline CDR1 SGDLS, CDR2 YYNGEE. With 3 bases clipped from V and 1 base from J, the junction kept 12 bases outside the gene matches. The CDR3 nucleotides are TGTGCCAGCAGCGCTCCCCCGGGACAGGCGCTATCTGGGGCCAACGTCCTGACTTTC. Translating gives CASSAPPGQALSGANVLTF.

This clone showed up many times. Other DNA sequences of this sample code for an identical CDR3. V gene TRBV5-4 combines with J gene TRBJ2-7; a possible D gene is TRBD2 (6 bases). V dropped 4 bases and J dropped 0 bases, with 17 bases sitting between them. Germline lookup yields CDR1 SGHNT and CDR2 YYREEE (reference sequence). This CDR3 has 16 amino acids. The CDR3 nucleotides read TGTGCCAGCAGCCCCGGAATCGGGAGTAACTCCTACGAGCAGTACTTC. This translates into CASSPGIGSNSYEQYF.

V and J are TRBV5-4 and TRBJ2-3, with D unclear. Germline V gene lookup returns CDR1 SGHNT and CDR2 YYREEE (reference sequence). CDR3 length: 12 residues. V gave up 4 bases and J gave up 2 bases, with 5 bases separating them. The CDR3 DNA follows: TGTGCCAGCAGCCGGGCCACAGATACGCAGTATTTT. It codes for CASSRATDTQYF. Full variable domain (rest looked up from reference TRBV5-4 and TRBJ2-3): ETGVTQSPTHLIKTRGQQVTLRCSSQSGHNTVSWYQQALGQGPQFIFQYYREEENGRGNFPPRFSGLQFPNYSSELNVNALELDDSALYLCASSRATDTQYFGPGTRLTVL.

Regarding this clone: The same CDR3 is also encoded by other DNA sequences in this sample. The chain links TRBV30 to TRBJ1-2; TRBD1 aligns across 8 bases. The V segment lost 3 bases and the J segment 8 bases; nucleotides outside the gene matches: 5. Germline CDR1 is GTSNPN and CDR2 is SVGIG (reference sequence). The CDR3 loop spans 12 amino acids. As DNA, the CDR3 is TGTGCCTGGAGCGGACAGGGTCACGGCTACACCTTC. Its translation: CAWSGQGHGYTF.

The V and J genes are TRBV11-2 and TRBJ2-7; D tentatively fits TRBD1 or TRBD2 (5 bases each). This CDR3 spans 16 amino acids. V was shortened by 4 bases and J by 4 bases, with 20 bases between the two germline ends. Per the germline V gene, CDR1 is SGHAT and CDR2 is FQNNGV. CDR3 bases: TGTGCCAGCAGCTCCTATCCGGGACCTCCCGCTTACGAGCAGTACTTC. It specifies CASSSYPGPPAYEQYF.

J is TRBJ1-2 and V is TRBV5-1, with 8 bases identical to TRBD1. The germline V gene encodes CDR1 SGHRS and CDR2 YFSETQ. The trim removed 0 bases at V and 3 bases at J, leaving 4 bases unmatched. The CDR3 is 15 amino acids. The CDR3 bases are TGCGCCAGCAGCTTGGACCCAGGGGGCGACTATGGCTACACCTTC. This codes for CASSLDPGGDYGYTF.

A remark on this clone: At the DNA level, this CDR3 is encoded by other sequences in the same sample as well. V usage is TRBV10-1 and J usage is TRBJ2-7; 7 bases map to TRBD2. V gave up 3 bases and J gave up 0 bases; unmatched junction bases: 2. Germline-derived CDR1 and CDR2 are WNHNN and SYGVQD (reference sequence). This CDR3 is 14 amino acids long. The DNA of the CDR3 is TGCGCCAGCAGTGACGGCGGGAGCTCCTACGAGCAGTACTTC. Residues: CASSDGGSSYEQYF.

The rearrangement links TRBV14 to TRBJ2-5; 9 nucleotides agree with TRBD1. The germline V gene has CDR1 SGHDN and CDR2 FVKESK. After removal of 2 bases from V and 5 bases from J, the junction contained 6 bases not matched to a gene. The length of the CDR3 is 15 residues. CDR3 amino acids: CASSQPTGGIETQYF. CDR3 sequence (DNA): TGTGCCAGCAGCCAACCGACAGGGGGTATCGAGACCCAGTACTTC.